The source of this T cell receptor (beta chain) is a study of CD8 T cells in ankylosing spondylitis. Study results and limitations: Apparently characteristic of ankylosing spondylitis blood was a TCR beta motif (eight highly homologous variants). Within matched ankylosing spondylitis synovial fluid, disease-linked clones were reportedly significantly enriched.

Making the TCR beta libraries involved quantitative 5'-RACE with molecular barcodes. TCRdb reprocessed the 5' RACE reads via MiXCR and lists one record per CDR3 protein. The sample lists approximately 400,000 distinct CDR3 sequences; over 15% were seen once. Trimming cost V 1 base and J 0 bases; bases outside gene matches: 11. This CDR3 has 19 amino acids. CDR1 and CDR2 (germline): GTSNPN, SVGIG (reference sequence). As regards this clonotype: Its antigen is not identified.

The sample consisted of blood, either unsorted or a sorted T cell fraction (not recorded which). The TCR originated in a male donor with ankylosing spondylitis. This sequence joins TRBV30 and TRBJ2-6; 8 bases are a match to TRBD1. In DNA form, the CDR3 reads TGTGCCTGGAGTGCCACAGACAGGGGCGCTTTCTCTGGGGCCAACGTCCTGACTTTC. It encodes CAWSATDRGAFSGANVLTF.